This TCR beta chain stems from a study of CD8 T cells in Susac syndrome. The CDR3 extends over 12 amino acids. Per the germline V gene, CDR1 is DFQATT and CDR2 is SNEGSKA (reference sequence). An input of roughly 0.5 to 1 ug of RNA was subjected to reverse transcription using random hexamers. In TCRdb, the immunoSEQ multiplex PCR reads were re-called with MiXCR into one record per CDR3 protein. The data show about 120,000 distinct CDR3 sequences, about nine tenths seen once. With respect to this clonotype: One junction end does not reproduce the germline sequence, and a read error may be involved.

Sequencing was carried out using CD4+ T cells from PBMCs. The V gene is TRBV20-1, the J gene TRBJ1-5; TRBD1 matches at 7 bases. This receptor was identified in a human donor in good health. The CDR3 coding sequence is TGCAGTGCACAGGGGCTGAATCGGCCCCAGCATTTT. It translates to CSAQGLNRPQHF.